Listed here are 10 T cell receptor beta chains from one sample, sequenced in a study of cytomegalovirus exposure and HLA in healthy donors. The PCR used 60 Vbeta and 13 Jbeta primers. Clones were sequenced by immunoSEQ multiplex PCR, and TCRdb holds only the in-frame ones, with some missing. The sample shows about 120,000 clones, 70% to 85% of them seen only once. Material: PBMCs. The receptors were gathered from a man aged 40-49 years in good health and CMV-seropositive.

The CDR3 region has the DNA TGTGCCAGCAGCCCCACATCCTTCGCAAACACCATATATTTT. Its protein product is CASSPTSFANTIYF. The chain uses TRBV5-5 and TRBJ1-3; D unresolved. The germline V and J ends were trimmed by 4 bases and 6 bases, with 14 bases remaining between them. The length of the CDR3 is 14 residues. The germline V gene encodes CDR1 SGHKS and CDR2 YYEKEE (reference sequence).

The chain carries TRBV20-1 and TRBJ2-7, with TRBD1 matching 7 bases. V was clipped by 6 bases and J by 3 bases; unmatched bases: 2. Germline V gives CDR1 DFQATT, CDR2 SNEGSKA (reference sequence). The CDR3 length is 11 residues. This chain's CDR3 is CSAWDSYEQYF. For the CDR3, the DNA is TGCAGTGCCTGGGACAGCTACGAGCAGTACTTC.

J is TRBJ2-6 and V is TRBV6-1; unclear D gene. This CDR3 has 17 amino acids. Trimming took off 3 bases at V and 1 base at J, with 13 bases between the two ends. CDR1 and CDR2 (germline): MNHNS, SASEGT. This chain's CDR3 is CASSDLRPESGANVLTF. The CDR3, as DNA: TGTGCCAGCAGTGACTTGCGGCCGGAGTCTGGGGCCAACGTCCTGACTTTC.

The chain carries TRBV7-9 and TRBJ2-1; tentative D call: TRBD2 (5 bases). V was pared by 2 bases and J by 6 bases, with 14 bases between. The CDR3 spans 15 residues. Germline V gives CDR1 SEHNR, CDR2 FQNEAQ (reference sequence). The CDR3 bases are TGTGCCAGCAGCTTACGGGATGAAGTGGGCAATGAGCAGTTCTTC. Residues: CASSLRDEVGNEQFF.

There are a few counts of this clone. This CDR3 is CASSIRTDYEQYF. CDR3 nucleotides: TGTGCCAGTAGTATAAGGACAGACTACGAGCAGTACTTC. V usage is TRBV19 and J usage is TRBJ2-7, with D tentatively TRBD1 (6 bases). The CDR3 totals 13 residues. Trimming took off 2 bases at V and 3 bases at J, with 8 bases between the two ends. Germline CDR1 reads LNHDA; CDR2 reads SQIVND (reference sequence).

The rearrangement links TRBV5-1 to TRBJ1-5; 12 bases agree with TRBD1. The V and J ends lost 0 bases and 5 bases, in that order; junction bases with no gene match: 6. This CDR3 spans 17 amino acids. Germline V lookup: CDR1 SGHRS, CDR2 YFSETQ. The CDR3 nucleotides are TGCGCCAGCAGCTTGGATGGGACAGGGGGCGACGATCAGCCCCAGCATTTT. It specifies CASSLDGTGGDDQPQHF.

In this sample, this clone turned up a few times. CDR3: CASSRRPGETQYF. In nucleotides, the CDR3 is TGTGCCAGCAGTCGGAGGCCGGGGGAGACCCAGTACTTC. The chain is built from TRBV28 and TRBJ2-5; tentatively, D is TRBD2 (5 bases). The CDR3 is made up of 13 amino acids. The V gene lost 5 bases and the J gene lost 5 bases, with 12 bases spanning the gap. Germline CDR1 reads MDHEN; CDR2 reads SYDVKM.

This chain joins TRBV11-3 and TRBJ2-5; D is ambiguous. This CDR3 contains 13 residues. Trimming removed 2 bases from V and 5 bases from J, with 9 bases in between. The germline V gene has CDR1 SGHNT and CDR2 YENEEA. CDR3 loop: CASSLLDSETQYF. The CDR3 region has the DNA TGTGCCAGCAGCTTACTCGACTCGGAGACCCAGTACTTC.

The chain links TRBV7-9 to TRBJ1-4; D uncertain. CDR1 is SEHNR, CDR2 FQNEAQ, per germline (reference sequence). This CDR3 is 16 amino acids long. Trimming removed 1 base at V and 4 bases at J, with 13 bases between. CDR3 DNA: TGTGCCAGCAGCTTAGTAACCAACATTCTTAATGAAAAACTGTTTTTT. This encodes CASSLVTNILNEKLFF.

The chain combines TRBV6-5 with TRBJ1-5, with unresolved D. Trimming shortened V by 7 bases and J by 3 bases, and 13 bases separated the two germline ends. CDR1 and CDR2 (germline): MNHEY, SVGAGI. The CDR3 is made up of 14 amino acids. CDR3: CASKLAGNNQPQHF. CDR3 DNA sequence: TGTGCCAGCAAGTTAGCCGGCAACAATCAGCCCCAGCATTTT.